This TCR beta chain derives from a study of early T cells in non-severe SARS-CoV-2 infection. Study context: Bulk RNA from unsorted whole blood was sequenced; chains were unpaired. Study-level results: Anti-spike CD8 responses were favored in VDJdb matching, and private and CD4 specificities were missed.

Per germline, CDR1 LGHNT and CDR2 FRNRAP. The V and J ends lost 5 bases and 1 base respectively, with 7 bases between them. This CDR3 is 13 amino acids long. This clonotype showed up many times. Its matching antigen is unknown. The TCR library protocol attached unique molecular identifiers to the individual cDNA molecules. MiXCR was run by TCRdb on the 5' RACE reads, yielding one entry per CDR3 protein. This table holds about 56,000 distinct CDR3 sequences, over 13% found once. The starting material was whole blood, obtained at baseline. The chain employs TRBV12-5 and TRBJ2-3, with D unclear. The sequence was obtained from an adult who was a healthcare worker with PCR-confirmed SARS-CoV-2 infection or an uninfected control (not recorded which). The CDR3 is CASGPPRTDTQYF. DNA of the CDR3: TGTGCTAGTGGTCCACCCCGCACAGATACGCAGTATTTT.